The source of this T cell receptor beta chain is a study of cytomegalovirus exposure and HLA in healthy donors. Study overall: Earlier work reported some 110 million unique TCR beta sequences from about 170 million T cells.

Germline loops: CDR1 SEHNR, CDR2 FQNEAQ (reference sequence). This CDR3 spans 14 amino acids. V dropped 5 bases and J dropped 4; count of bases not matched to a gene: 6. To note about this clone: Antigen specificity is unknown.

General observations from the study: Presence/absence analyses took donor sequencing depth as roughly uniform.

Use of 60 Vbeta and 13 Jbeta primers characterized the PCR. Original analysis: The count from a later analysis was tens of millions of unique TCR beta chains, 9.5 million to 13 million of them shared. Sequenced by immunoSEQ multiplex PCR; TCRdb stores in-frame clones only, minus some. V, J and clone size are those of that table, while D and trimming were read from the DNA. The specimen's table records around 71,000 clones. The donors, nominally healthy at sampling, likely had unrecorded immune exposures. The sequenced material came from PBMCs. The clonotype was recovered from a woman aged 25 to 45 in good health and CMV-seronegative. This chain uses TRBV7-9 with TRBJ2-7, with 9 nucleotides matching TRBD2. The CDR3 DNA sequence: TGTGCCAGCAGCGTTAGCGGGAGAGGGTACGAGCAGTACTTC. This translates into CASSVSGRGYEQYF.